Below are 18 T cell receptor beta chains sequenced from a single sample in a study of blood T cell repertoires in COVID-19. Repertoires were generated with immunoSEQ multiplex PCR, while TCRdb's copy carries only in-frame clones and drops some. The table records 150,000 to 200,000 clones, around nine tenths of them present only once. Material for sequencing was peripheral blood. All receptors derive from a man aged 55 to 70 with active or convalescent COVID-19.

The CDR3 reads CASSLALTGAFF. In DNA, the CDR3 is TGTGCCAGCAGCTTAGCGCTGACTGGGGCTTTCTTT. The chain joins TRBV7-9 to TRBJ1-1; D is unclear. The V gene's germline CDR1 is SEHNR and CDR2 FQNEAQ (reference sequence). Trimming removed 0 bases at V and 11 bases at J, with 10 bases between. The CDR3 is made up of 12 amino acids.

As regards this clone: The junction shows a germline mismatch at one end, possibly a read error. The chain couples TRBV23-1 to TRBJ1-2; 9 nucleotides align to TRBD1. TRBV23-1 is an open reading frame whose function is uncertain. The CDR3 runs 12 residues. CDR3 DNA sequence: TGCGCCAGCAGTCAAGGGGACAGGGCGCCTTCCTTC. Protein: CASSQGDRAPSF.

V gene TRBV2 combines with J gene TRBJ2-3; 7 bases match TRBD1. CDR3 length: 16 amino acids. Trimming cost V 2 bases and J 2 bases; bases outside gene matches: 7. Germline V CDR1 and CDR2: SNHLY, FYNNEI. The CDR3 loop is CASSENFGTVTDTQYF. The DNA of the CDR3 is TGTGCCAGCAGTGAAAATTTTGGGACAGTCACAGATACGCAGTATTTT.

This clone was counted a few times. The rearrangement uses TRBV29-1 and TRBJ2-7; D is unclear. The germline V and J ends were trimmed by 4 bases and 7 bases, with 14 bases remaining between them. This CDR3 region has 12 residues. The germline V gene encodes CDR1 SQVTM and CDR2 ANQGSEA. The DNA for the CDR3 is TGCAGCGTTGTGGCAGGCCCTCTGGAGCAGTACTTC. Protein sequence: CSVVAGPLEQYF.

The chain couples TRBV6-1 to TRBJ1-2; 8 bases are shared with TRBD1. CDR1 MNHNS and CDR2 SASEGT come from the germline V gene. V dropped 1 base and J dropped 2; count of bases not matched to a gene: 3. The CDR3 extends over 15 amino acids. CDR3 DNA: TGTGCCAGCAGTGAAGGGGACAGGAGAAACTATGGCTACACCTTC. Its translation is CASSEGDRRNYGYTF.

This clone was seen only once. The rearrangement links TRBV19 to TRBJ2-7; the match to TRBD1 covers 10 bases. The CDR3 covers 15 residues. CDR1 is LNHDA and CDR2 is SQIVND in the germline V gene (reference sequence). V was pared by 7 bases and J by 5 bases, with 11 bases of the junction left unmatched. The CDR3 reads CASIDGGQGSHEQYF. CDR3 coding DNA: TGTGCCAGTATCGATGGGGGACAGGGGTCTCACGAGCAGTACTTC. Drawing the rest from reference TRBV19 and TRBJ2-7, the complete variable domain is DGGITQSPKYLFRKEGQNVTLSCEQNLNHDAMYWYRQDPGQGLRLIYYSQIVNDFQKGDIAEGYSVSREKKESFPLTVTSAQKNPTAFYLCASIDGGQGSHEQYFGPGTRLTVT.

The CDR3 is CASKLLRGSNTGELFF. The CDR3 bases are TGTGCCAGCAAGCTTCTCAGGGGGTCGAACACCGGGGAGCTGTTTTTT. The chain links TRBV3-1 (or the pseudogene TRBV3-2) to TRBJ2-2; TRBD1 matches at 7 bases. The V and J ends lost 7 bases and 0 bases, in that order; junction bases with no gene match: 8. The CDR3 has 16 residues. The germline V gene encodes CDR1 LGHDT and CDR2 YNNKEL (reference sequence).

The chain is built from TRBV7-2 and TRBJ2-7, with D perhaps TRBD2 (6 bases). Germline values: CDR1 SGHTA, CDR2 FQGNSA. Trimming pared 2 bases from V and 0 bases from J, leaving 14 bases between. The CDR3 length is 16 residues. CDR3 sequence reads: CASSLRAGLSSYEQYF. For the CDR3, the DNA is TGTGCCAGCAGCTTACGGGCGGGGCTCAGCTCCTACGAGCAGTACTTC.

In DNA form, the CDR3 reads TGTGCCAGCATTCGGGAGGGATCTAACTATGGCTACACCTTC. This sequence encodes CASIREGSNYGYTF. The chain employs TRBV2 and TRBJ1-2; D is unclear. CDR3 length equals 14 residues. Germline V CDR1 and CDR2: SNHLY, FYNNEI. V was pared by 7 bases and J by 0 bases, with 12 bases between.

CDR3 coding DNA: TGTGCCAGCAGCCCCAAGACAGGGTTCACCGGGGAGCTGTTTTTT. This encodes CASSPKTGFTGELFF. The chain uses TRBV7-9 and TRBJ2-2; 7 nucleotides align to TRBD1. Germline CDR1 SEHNR, CDR2 FQNEAQ (reference sequence). The CDR3 is 15 amino acids. Unmatched junction bases numbered 7, after V lost 5 bases and J lost 4 bases.

J is TRBJ2-7 and V is TRBV18, with 10 positions matching TRBD1. Germline CDR1 reads KGHSH; CDR2 reads LQKENI. The CDR3 runs 19 residues. Trimming removed 4 bases from V and 3 bases from J; junction bases left unmatched: 18. The CDR3 sequence: CASSRRASGTGDPNYEQYF. The CDR3 DNA is TGTGCCAGCTCACGGCGAGCCTCCGGGACAGGGGACCCCAACTACGAGCAGTACTTC.

This clone was picked up a small number of times. The J gene is TRBJ1-2, the V gene TRBV4-2, with TRBD1 as a possible D gene (6 bases). This CDR3 is 15 amino acids long. Deletions cut 0 bases from V and 7 bases from J, with 15 bases between. Per germline, CDR1 LGHNA and CDR2 YNFKEQ. DNA for the CDR3: TGTGCCAGCAGCCAAGATGGACAAAGACAGGCTGGCTACACCTTC. Amino acid sequence: CASSQDGQRQAGYTF.

The V gene is TRBV3-1 (or the pseudogene TRBV3-2), the J gene TRBJ2-7, with 9 nucleotides matching TRBD2. This CDR3 contains 17 residues. Germline CDR1 and CDR2: LGHDT and YNNKEL (reference sequence). The V gene end was trimmed by 2 bases and the J gene end by 3 bases; junction bases not matched to a gene: 11. This CDR3 reads CASSQTWGREGVYEQYF. The CDR3 region has the DNA TGTGCCAGCAGCCAAACTTGGGGGCGGGAGGGAGTCTACGAGCAGTACTTC.

As regards this clone: The same CDR3 is also encoded by other DNA sequences in this sample. The chain recombines TRBV3-1 (or the pseudogene TRBV3-2) with TRBJ1-1; D uncertain. V was pared by 1 base and J by 5 bases, with 5 bases between. The CDR3 spans 12 residues. Germline-derived CDR1 and CDR2 are LGHDT and YNNKEL (reference sequence). The DNA of the CDR3 is TGTGCCAGCAGCCAAGCGAGGACTGAAGCTTTCTTT. As protein: CASSQARTEAFF.

V gene TRBV5-1 combines with J gene TRBJ2-7; D is ambiguous. Trimming stripped 0 bases from V and 5 bases from J, with 15 bases between. Germline V lookup: CDR1 SGHRS, CDR2 YFSETQ. The CDR3 covers 15 residues. The chain's CDR3 is CASSLGYATVDEQYF. CDR3 nucleotides: TGCGCCAGCAGCTTGGGGTATGCAACGGTCGACGAGCAGTACTTC.

The rearrangement joins TRBV12-3 or TRBV12-4 to TRBJ2-7; D call uncertain. The CDR3 is made up of 12 amino acids. V lost 6 bases and J 6 bases, leaving 12 bases between the germline ends. The chain's CDR3 is CASSRERIEQYF. The CDR3 nucleotides are TGTGCCAGCAGCCGTGAGAGGATCGAGCAGTACTTC.

The chain is built from TRBV19 and TRBJ1-2; maybe TRBD1 (6 bases). The germline CDR1 and CDR2 sequences are LNHDA and SQIVND (reference sequence). Trimming cost V 1 base and J 4 bases, with 13 bases left between them. The CDR3 loop spans 15 amino acids. CDR3 sequence: CASSIAGDIGYGYTF. The CDR3 coding sequence is TGTGCCAGTAGTATAGCAGGGGACATAGGCTATGGCTACACCTTC.

V gene TRBV18 combines with J gene TRBJ1-4; no definite D call. Looked up from germline, CDR1 is KGHSH and CDR2 is LQKENI. The CDR3 consists of 14 residues. V was cut by 1 base and J by 4 bases, with 7 bases left in between. CDR3 bases: TGTGCCAGCTCACCACTCGGGGTTAATGAAAAACTGTTTTTT. Translated: CASSPLGVNEKLFF.